A selection of T cell receptor beta chains follows, all from one sample in a study of radiation and T cells in renal cell carcinoma. Profiling relied on immunoSEQ multiplex PCR, and the TCRdb table lists in-frame clones only, not all of them. Found here are 120,000 to 150,000 clones, 65% to 90% of them singletons; the top ten hold 15% to 20%. The input for sequencing was blood, taken from a patient whose treatment included radiotherapy and nephrectomy. The receptor source for this set is a woman in her fifties or sixties with renal cell carcinoma. CDR3s include the opening cysteine and the closing phenylalanine or tryptophan. D genes are given only for firm matches. Size tells how often a clone was seen (once, few, many) or the class of an expanded clone, and some rows leave it out.

j_gene,d_gene,abundance,v_gene,CDR3nt,CDR3aa
TRBJ1-2,-,once,TRBV7-2,TGTGCCAGCAGCCCGCCCAACGGGTTTAACTATGGCTACACCTTC,CASSPPNGFNYGYTF
TRBJ2-2,-,few,TRBV19,TGTGCCAGTAGTGTCCCGCAGAACACCGGGGAGCTGTTTTTT,CASSVPQNTGELFF
TRBJ1-3,-,-,TRBV2,TGTGCCAGCAGTGAAGCGCTTACCGCCGGAAACACCATATATTTT,CASSEALTAGNTIYF
TRBJ2-7,TRBD1,once,TRBV5-1,TGCGCCAGCAGCGACGGGACAGGTAGCTCCTACGAGCAGTACTTC,CASSDGTGSSYEQYF
TRBJ1-1,TRBD1,-,TRBV5-1,TGCGCCAGCAGCCTTACCCGGACAGGGGGCACTGAAGCTTTCTTT,CASSLTRTGGTEAFF
TRBJ2-1,-,-,TRBV20-1,TGCAGTGCCGCCTCAACGTCTAAGCAGTTCTTC,CSAASTSKQFF
TRBJ2-1,-,once,TRBV7-2,TGTGCCAGCAGCTTTGACTTAGATGAGTATGAGCAGTTCTTC,CASSFDLDEYEQFF
TRBJ1-5,TRBD1,-,TRBV19,TGTGCCAGTAGATGGGGACAGGGGATGACGGATCAGCCCCAGCATTTT,CASRWGQGMTDQPQHF
TRBJ2-1,TRBD2,-,TRBV15,TGTGCCACCAGCAGAGCTTATGTGGCTAGCGGGATTGAGGCCCAGCAGTTCTTC,CATSRAYVASGIEAQQFF
TRBJ1-2,TRBD1,once,TRBV19,TGTGCCAGTACCGATAAAATGACAGGGTTCTATGGCTACACCTTC,CASTDKMTGFYGYTF
TRBJ2-1,-,once,TRBV28,TGTGCCAGCAGTTACTCTTGGGGTGGTGAGCAGTTCTTC,CASSYSWGGEQFF
TRBJ2-7,TRBD1,-,TRBV15,TGTGCCACCAGCAGAGATTATTTGGGACAGGGGGCGTACGAGCAGTACTTC,CATSRDYLGQGAYEQYF
TRBJ2-1,-,-,TRBV6-6,TGTGCCAGCAACCCCCGTGGGTTGCGGGGTGCCTATGAGCAGTTCTTC,CASNPRGLRGAYEQFF
TRBJ1-5,-,few,TRBV9,TGTGCCAGCAGCGTAGCACTTAGCAATCAGCCCCAGCATTTT,CASSVALSNQPQHF
TRBJ1-5,-,few,TRBV9,TGTGCCAGCAGCGTTTACGATGGGGGCAATCAGCCCCAGCATTTT,CASSVYDGGNQPQHF
TRBJ2-4,-,-,TRBV5-4,TGTGCCAGCAGCGGTACGGACAGAAACATTCAGTACTTC,CASSGTDRNIQYF
TRBJ1-2,-,-,TRBV2,TGTGCCAGCAGTGTGCGGGGCAGGGGAGGCTATGGCTACACCTTC,CASSVRGRGGYGYTF
TRBJ1-1,-,-,TRBV6-1,TGTGCCAGCAGTGAAGGCAGGGGTGTTTCTGAAGCTTTCTTT,CASSEGRGVSEAFF
TRBJ2-1,-,-,TRBV27,TGTGCCAGCAGACCCGTGGACTCCCCTTACAATGAGCAGTTCTTC,CASRPVDSPYNEQFF
TRBJ1-4,-,-,TRBV2,TGTGCCAGCAGTGAAGAGGGAGAAAAACTGTTTTTT,CASSEEGEKLFF
TRBJ2-3,-,-,TRBV5-1,TGCGCCAGCAGCATTCAGGGGCAGGGGAGCACAGATACGCAGTATTTT,CASSIQGQGSTDTQYF
TRBJ1-1,-,-,TRBV7-8,TGTGCCAGCAGCCCCCATAACACTGAAGCTTTCTTT,CASSPHNTEAFF
TRBJ2-7,-,-,TRBV19,TGTGCCAGTAGTAACGTGGTCTCCTACGAGCAGTACTTC,CASSNVVSYEQYF
TRBJ2-1,TRBD2,-,TRBV27,TGTGCCAGCAGGCTGGCGGCGGGAGGGCTGGATGAGCAGTTCTTC,CASRLAAGGLDEQFF
TRBJ2-2,-,-,TRBV10-3,TGTGCCATCTGGCAGGGTGCCGGGGAGCTGTTTTTT,CAIWQGAGELFF
TRBJ1-5,-,once,TRBV6-1,TGTGCCAGCAGTGAGGGGTATAGCAATCAGCCCCAGCATTTT,CASSEGYSNQPQHF
TRBJ2-5,-,few,TRBV11-3,TGTGCCAGCAGCTTGTTGGAGGGGGAGGCCCAGTACTTC,CASSLLEGEAQYF
TRBJ2-7,-,-,TRBV9,TGTGCCAGCAGCGTAGGCCAGTTCAACTACGAGCAGTACTTC,CASSVGQFNYEQYF
TRBJ2-5,-,-,TRBV19,TGTGCCAGTCGACACAAGACCCAGTACTTC,CASRHKTQYF
TRBJ2-3,-,-,TRBV4-2,TGTGCCAGCAGCCAAGAGGTTACGGGTGCCGCAGATACGCAGTATTTT,CASSQEVTGAADTQYF
TRBJ1-3,TRBD1,-,TRBV5-1,TGCGCCAGCAGCCCGGGAGGGGGCCCCAGCTCTGGAAACACCATATATTTT,CASSPGGGPSSGNTIYF
TRBJ1-6,TRBD1,once,TRBV10-1,TGCGCCAGCAGGGCGTGGGGGGGGGAGACAGGGGCTGGCAATAATTCACCCCTCCACTTT,CASRAWGGETGAGNNSPLHF
TRBJ1-4,-,-,TRBV5-1,TGCGCCAGCAGCTCCGGGCGGACACGGAATGAAAAACTGTTTTTT,CASSSGRTRNEKLFF
TRBJ2-5,-,-,TRBV9,TGTGCCAGCAGCGTGGACGGTAGGCAAGAGACCCAGTACTTC,CASSVDGRQETQYF
TRBJ1-3,-,-,TRBV4-3,TGCGCCAGCAGCCAAGATCCTGGAAACACCATATATTTT,CASSQDPGNTIYF
TRBJ2-2,-,-,TRBV10-3,TGTGCCATCAGTGAGTCCCCCCTCTCCACCGGGGAGCTGTTTTTT,CAISESPLSTGELFF
TRBJ1-1,TRBD1,-,TRBV28,TGTGCCAGCAGTCTCCTAGACAGGGGGATGAACACTGAAGCTTTCTTT,CASSLLDRGMNTEAFF
TRBJ2-2,TRBD2,-,TRBV4-3,TGCGCCAGCAGCCAAGAGGGACTAGCGCCGAACACCGGGGAGCTGTTTTTT,CASSQEGLAPNTGELFF
TRBJ1-1,-,-,TRBV9,TGTGCCAGCAGCGCCTTCATATATCAGGGGAACACTGAAGCTTTCTTT,CASSAFIYQGNTEAFF
TRBJ1-2,-,-,TRBV7-2,TGTGCCAGCAGGGGAGCTAACTATGGCTACACCTTC,CASRGANYGYTF
TRBJ1-5,TRBD1,-,TRBV5-1,TGCGCCAGCAGGGGACAGGGGGATACCGGCAATCAGCCCCAGCATTTT,CASRGQGDTGNQPQHF
TRBJ2-5,-,-,TRBV11-2,TGTGCCAGCAGCTTGGGGCAGGGGGAGACCCAGTACTTC,CASSLGQGETQYF
TRBJ2-2,-,-,TRBV4-2,TGTGCCAGCAGCCTTGGGTTGACCGGGGAGCTGTTTTTT,CASSLGLTGELFF
TRBJ1-1,TRBD1,few,TRBV6-5,TGTGCCAGCAGGCGGGACAGCCAAGCTTTCTTT,CASRRDSQAFF
TRBJ2-2,TRBD1,-,TRBV9,TGTGCCAGCAGCGCCAGGGACAGGGAAGACACCGGGGAGCTGTTTTTT,CASSARDREDTGELFF
TRBJ1-4,TRBD1,-,TRBV25-1,TGTGCCAGCAGTGTTACGACAGGGGAGTATGAAAAACTGTTTTTT,CASSVTTGEYEKLFF
TRBJ2-7,TRBD1,-,TRBV5-1,TGCGCCAGCAGCCCGACAGGGGGTTCGGACGAGCAGTACTTC,CASSPTGGSDEQYF
TRBJ1-2,-,-,TRBV6-5,TGTGCCAGCAGTTACTCGATGGGGGACCACTATGGCTACACCTTC,CASSYSMGDHYGYTF
TRBJ1-2,-,-,TRBV4-3,TGCGCCAGCAGCCCCGGCTCACAGAACCCCTATGGCTACACCTTC,CASSPGSQNPYGYTF